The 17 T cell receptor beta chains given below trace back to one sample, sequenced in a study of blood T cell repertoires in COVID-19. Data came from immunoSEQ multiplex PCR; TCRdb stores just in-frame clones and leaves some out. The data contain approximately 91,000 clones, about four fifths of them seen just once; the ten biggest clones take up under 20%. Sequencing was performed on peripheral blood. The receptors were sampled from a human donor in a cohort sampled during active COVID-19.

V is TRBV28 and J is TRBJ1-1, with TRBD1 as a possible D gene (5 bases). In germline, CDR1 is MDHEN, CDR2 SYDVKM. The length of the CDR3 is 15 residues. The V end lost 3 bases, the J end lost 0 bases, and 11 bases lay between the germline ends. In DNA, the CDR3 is TGTGCCAGCAGTTTCGGGGGGATGATGAACACTGAAGCTTTCTTT. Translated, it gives CASSFGGMMNTEAFF. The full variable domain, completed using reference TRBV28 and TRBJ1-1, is DVKVTQSSRYLVKRTGEKVFLECVQDMDHENMFWYRQDPGLGLRLIYFSYDVKMKEKGDIPEGYSVSREKKERFSLILESASTNQTSMYLCASSFGGMMNTEAFFGQGTRLTVV.

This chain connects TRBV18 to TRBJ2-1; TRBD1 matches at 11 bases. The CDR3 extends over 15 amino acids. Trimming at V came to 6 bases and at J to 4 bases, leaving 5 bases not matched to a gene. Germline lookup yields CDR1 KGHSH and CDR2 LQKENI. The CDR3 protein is CASSAGTGGYNEQFF. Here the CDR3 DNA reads TGTGCCAGCTCGGCCGGGACAGGGGGATACAATGAGCAGTTCTTC.

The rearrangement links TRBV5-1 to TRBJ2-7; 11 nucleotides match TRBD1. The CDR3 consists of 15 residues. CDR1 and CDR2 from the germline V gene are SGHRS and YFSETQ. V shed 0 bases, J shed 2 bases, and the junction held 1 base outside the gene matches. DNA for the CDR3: TGCGCCAGCAGCTTGGGGGACAGGGGGACCTACGAGCAGTACTTC. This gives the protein CASSLGDRGTYEQYF.

Here the CDR3 reads CASSEEGKNYGYTF. CDR3 nucleotide sequence: TGTGCCAGCAGTGAAGAGGGGAAAAATTATGGCTACACCTTC. The V and J genes are TRBV6-1 and TRBJ1-2, with D perhaps matching TRBD1 (5 bases). This CDR3 comprises 14 residues. Trimming stripped 1 base from V and 5 bases from J, with 11 bases between. The germline CDR1 and CDR2 sequences are MNHNS and SASEGT.

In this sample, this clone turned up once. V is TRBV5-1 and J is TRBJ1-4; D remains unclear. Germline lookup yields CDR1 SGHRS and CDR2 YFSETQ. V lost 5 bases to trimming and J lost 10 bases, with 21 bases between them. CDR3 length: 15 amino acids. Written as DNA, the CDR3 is TGCGCCAGCAGACTTACGACAACCGTACCTGGAAAACTGTTTTTT. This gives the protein CASRLTTTVPGKLFF.

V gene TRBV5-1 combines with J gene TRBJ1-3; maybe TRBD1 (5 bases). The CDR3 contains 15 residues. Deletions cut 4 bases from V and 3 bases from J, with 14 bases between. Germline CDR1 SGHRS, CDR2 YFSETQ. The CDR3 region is CASSPLQGGGNTIYF. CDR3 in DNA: TGCGCCAGCAGCCCTCTCCAGGGAGGTGGAAACACCATATATTTT.

The chain's CDR3 is CASSSWSGQTLSPLHF. The CDR3 DNA reads as TGTGCCAGCAGCTCCTGGTCGGGACAGACATTATCACCCCTCCACTTT. The chain recombines TRBV7-9 with TRBJ1-6, with 7 bases that match TRBD1. The CDR3 totals 16 residues. CDR1 and CDR2 (germline): SEHNR, FQNEAQ (reference sequence). V dropped 4 bases and J dropped 10; count of bases not matched to a gene: 13.

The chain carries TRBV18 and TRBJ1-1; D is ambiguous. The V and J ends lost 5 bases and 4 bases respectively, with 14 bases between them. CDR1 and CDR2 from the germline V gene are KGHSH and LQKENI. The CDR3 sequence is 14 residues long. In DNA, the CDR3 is TGTGCCAGCTCAACGCAAGAGGAGGGCACTGAAGCTTTCTTT. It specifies CASSTQEEGTEAFF.

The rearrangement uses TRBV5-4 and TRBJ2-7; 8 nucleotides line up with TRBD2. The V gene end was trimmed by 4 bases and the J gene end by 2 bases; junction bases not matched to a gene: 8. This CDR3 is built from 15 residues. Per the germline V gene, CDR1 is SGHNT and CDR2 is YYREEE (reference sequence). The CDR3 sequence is CASSPGGGSTYEQYF. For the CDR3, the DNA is TGTGCCAGCAGCCCCGGGGGGGGGTCCACCTACGAGCAGTACTTC.

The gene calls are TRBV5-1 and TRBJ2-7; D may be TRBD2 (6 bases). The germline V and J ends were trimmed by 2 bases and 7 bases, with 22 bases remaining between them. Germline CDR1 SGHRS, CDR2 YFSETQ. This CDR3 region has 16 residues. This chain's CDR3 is CASSFNDGSGFTEQYF. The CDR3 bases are TGCGCCAGCAGCTTTAATGACGGGAGTGGTTTTACTGAGCAGTACTTC.

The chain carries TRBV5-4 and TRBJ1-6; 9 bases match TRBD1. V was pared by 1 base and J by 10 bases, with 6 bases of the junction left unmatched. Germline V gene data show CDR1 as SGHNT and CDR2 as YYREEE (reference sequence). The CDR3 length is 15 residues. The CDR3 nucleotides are TGTGCCAGCAGCTTGAAGACAGGGGGAGGCTCACCCCTCCACTTT. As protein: CASSLKTGGGSPLHF.

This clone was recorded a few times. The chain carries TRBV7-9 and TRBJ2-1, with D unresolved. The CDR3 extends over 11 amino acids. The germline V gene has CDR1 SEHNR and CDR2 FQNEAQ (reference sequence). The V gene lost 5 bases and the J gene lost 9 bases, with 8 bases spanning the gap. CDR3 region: CASSSMVEQFF. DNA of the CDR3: TGTGCCAGCAGCAGCATGGTTGAGCAGTTCTTC.

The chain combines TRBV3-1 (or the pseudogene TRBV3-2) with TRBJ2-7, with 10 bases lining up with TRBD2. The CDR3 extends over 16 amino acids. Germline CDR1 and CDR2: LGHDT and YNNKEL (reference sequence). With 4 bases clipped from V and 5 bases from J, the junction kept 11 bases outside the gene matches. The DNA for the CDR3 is TGTGCCAGCAGCCCGAGCGGGAGGGCCGGAAATCACGAGCAGTACTTC. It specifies CASSPSGRAGNHEQYF.

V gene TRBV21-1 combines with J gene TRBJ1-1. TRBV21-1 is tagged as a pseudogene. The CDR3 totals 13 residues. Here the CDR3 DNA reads TGTGCCAGCATAGCGGACCTGAACACTGAAGCTTTCTTT. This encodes CASIADLNTEAFF.

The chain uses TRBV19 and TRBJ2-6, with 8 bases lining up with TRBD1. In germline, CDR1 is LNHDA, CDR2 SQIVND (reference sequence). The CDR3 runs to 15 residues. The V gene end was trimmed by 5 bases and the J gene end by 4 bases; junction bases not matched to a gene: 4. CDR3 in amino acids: CASSSTGAGANVLTF. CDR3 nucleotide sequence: TGTGCCAGTAGTTCGACAGGGGCAGGGGCCAACGTCCTGACTTTC.

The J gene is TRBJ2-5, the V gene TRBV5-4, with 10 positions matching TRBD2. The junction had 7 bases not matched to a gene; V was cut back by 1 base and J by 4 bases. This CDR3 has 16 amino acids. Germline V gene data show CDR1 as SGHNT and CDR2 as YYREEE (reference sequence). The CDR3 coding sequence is TGTGCCAGCAGCTTGCCTAGCGGGAGTCTAAGAGAGACCCAGTACTTC. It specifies CASSLPSGSLRETQYF.

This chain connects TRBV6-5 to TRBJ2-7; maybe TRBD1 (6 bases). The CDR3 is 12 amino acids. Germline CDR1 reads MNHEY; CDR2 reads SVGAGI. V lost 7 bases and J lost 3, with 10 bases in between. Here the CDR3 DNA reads TGTGCCAGCAACAGGGTACGCTACGAGCAGTACTTC. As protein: CASNRVRYEQYF.